These 10 T cell receptor beta chains share one sample of origin, sequenced in a study of shared clonotypes between healthy human individuals. Repertoires were generated with immunoSEQ multiplex PCR, while TCRdb's copy carries only in-frame clones and drops some. Found here are hundreds of thousands of clones, 95% to 98% of them singletons; the top ten hold around 0.058%. The specimen sequenced was naive CD4+ T cells sorted from blood. Subset defined: CD45RA+ positively selected. The receptors originated from a woman aged 25 to 39 in good health.

The chain has TRBV7-9 and TRBJ1-1; unclear D gene. V lost 5 bases, J lost 5 bases, and 9 bases lay in between. The CDR3 sequence is 12 residues long. The V gene's germline CDR1 is SEHNR and CDR2 FQNEAQ (reference sequence). CDR3 in amino acids: CASSPEYTEAFF. The CDR3 region has the DNA TGTGCCAGCAGCCCTGAGTATACTGAAGCTTTCTTT.

The V call is TRBV5-1, the J call TRBJ1-5; D is ambiguous. In germline, CDR1 is SGHRS, CDR2 YFSETQ. CDR3 length: 15 residues. With 0 bases removed from V and 3 bases from J, the gap between germline ends came to 10 bases. CDR3 coding DNA: TGCGCCAGCAGCTTGGCAGGTGGGTACAATCAGCCCCAGCATTTT. Translation gives CASSLAGGYNQPQHF.

This chain links TRBV18 with TRBJ1-4; 9 nucleotides match TRBD1. V dropped 2 bases and J dropped 3; count of bases not matched to a gene: 13. The CDR3 has 19 amino acids. CDR1 is KGHSH and CDR2 is LQKENI in the germline V gene. This chain's CDR3 is CASSPSGTGWGTANEKLFF. The CDR3 nucleotides read TGTGCCAGCTCACCATCCGGGACAGGGTGGGGAACAGCTAATGAAAAACTGTTTTTT.

The chain couples TRBV11-2 to TRBJ2-7; perhaps D is TRBD1 or TRBD2 (5 bases each). The V gene lost 3 bases and the J gene lost 4 bases, with 16 bases spanning the gap. Germline V gene lookup returns CDR1 SGHAT and CDR2 FQNNGV. This CDR3 region has 15 residues. CDR3 in amino acids: CASSLGVAKRYEQYF. The CDR3 DNA reads as TGTGCCAGCAGCTTGGGGGTAGCGAAAAGGTACGAGCAGTACTTC.

The rearrangement joins TRBV2 to TRBJ1-1; D perhaps matches TRBD1 (6 bases). CDR3 size: 12 residues. In germline, CDR1 is SNHLY, CDR2 FYNNEI. The V end lost 4 bases, the J end lost 4 bases, and 7 bases lay between the germline ends. The DNA of the CDR3 is TGTGCCAGCAGTGTAGGGGGCACTGAAGCTTTCTTT. This codes for CASSVGGTEAFF.

This chain connects TRBV6-1 to TRBJ2-1, with D perhaps assigned TRBD1 or TRBD2 (5 bases each). Trimming removed 6 bases from V and 4 bases from J, with 13 bases in between. The CDR3 consists of 14 residues. The germline CDR1 and CDR2 sequences are MNHNS and SASEGT. DNA of the CDR3: TGTGCCAGCAGGGGGACCGACCCTTACAATGAGCAGTTCTTC. It translates to CASRGTDPYNEQFF.

This sequence joins TRBV28 and TRBJ1-2; no definite D call. This CDR3 contains 15 residues. The germline CDR1 and CDR2 sequences are MDHEN and SYDVKM. The V end was cut by 2 bases, the J end by 6 bases, with 16 bases between. As DNA, the CDR3 is TGTGCCAGCAGTTTAGCCCCGAGAGGGCACGATGGCTACACCTTC. Protein product: CASSLAPRGHDGYTF.

V usage is TRBV19 and J usage is TRBJ2-3, with D possibly being TRBD2 (7 bases). The CDR3 length is 13 residues. Deletions cut 3 bases from V and 6 bases from J, with 10 bases between. Germline CDR1 is LNHDA and CDR2 is SQIVND (reference sequence). The CDR3 reads CASSMRGPDTQYF. The DNA for the CDR3 is TGTGCCAGTAGTATGCGGGGGCCCGATACGCAGTATTTT.

This sequence joins TRBV6-6 and TRBJ2-2; 10 bases are shared with TRBD1. The CDR3 sequence is 15 residues long. CDR1 MNHNY and CDR2 SVGAGI come from the germline V gene (reference sequence). V was pared by 1 base and J by 7 bases, with 3 bases of the junction left unmatched. CDR3 coding DNA: TGTGCCAGCAGTTACTGGGACAGGGGAATCGGGGAGCTGTTTTTT. Protein: CASSYWDRGIGELFF.

DNA for the CDR3: TGTGCCAGCAGAACAGGGGTCTCTGGAAACACCATATATTTT. Translated: CASRTGVSGNTIYF. This chain joins TRBV28 and TRBJ1-3, with 7 bases lining up with TRBD1. Germline loops: CDR1 MDHEN, CDR2 SYDVKM. CDR3 length equals 14 residues. Trimming cost V 6 bases and J 0 bases; bases outside gene matches: 2. The full variable domain, its missing parts supplied by reference TRBV28 and TRBJ1-3, is DVKVTQSSRYLVKRTGEKVFLECVQDMDHENMFWYRQDPGLGLRLIYFSYDVKMKEKGDIPEGYSVSREKKERFSLILESASTNQTSMYLCASRTGVSGNTIYFGEGSWLTVV.